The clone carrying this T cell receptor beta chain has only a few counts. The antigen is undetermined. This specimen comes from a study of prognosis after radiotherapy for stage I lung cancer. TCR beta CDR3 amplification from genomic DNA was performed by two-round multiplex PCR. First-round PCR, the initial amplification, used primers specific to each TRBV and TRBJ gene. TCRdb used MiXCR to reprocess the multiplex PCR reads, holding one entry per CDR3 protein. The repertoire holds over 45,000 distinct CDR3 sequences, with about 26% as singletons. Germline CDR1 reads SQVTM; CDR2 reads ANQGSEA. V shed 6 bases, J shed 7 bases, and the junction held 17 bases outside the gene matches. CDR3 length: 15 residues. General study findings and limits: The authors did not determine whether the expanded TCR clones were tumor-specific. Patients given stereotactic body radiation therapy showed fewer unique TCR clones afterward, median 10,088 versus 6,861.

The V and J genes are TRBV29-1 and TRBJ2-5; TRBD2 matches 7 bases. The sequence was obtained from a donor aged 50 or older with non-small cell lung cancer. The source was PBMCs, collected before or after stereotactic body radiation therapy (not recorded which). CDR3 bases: TGCAGCGTGGAGGGGTTGGGGGGGGGACGTGGGACCCAGTACTTC. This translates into CSVEGLGGGRGTQYF.